The clone carrying this T cell receptor beta chain appeared once. These data belong to a study of cytomegalovirus exposure and HLA in healthy donors. PCR employed 60 Vbeta and 13 Jbeta primers. Sequencing used immunoSEQ multiplex PCR; TCRdb keeps in-frame clones, though not all of them. The sample lists about 160,000 clones, 60% to 80% occurring once. CDR1 is SGDLS, CDR2 YYNGEE, per germline. This CDR3 has 14 residues. V lost 0 bases and J 3 bases, leaving 9 bases between the germline ends. The chain links TRBV9 to TRBJ2-5; weak D call: TRBD1 (5 bases). The source is a male donor in good health and CMV-seronegative. The specimen sequenced was PBMCs. The CDR3 loop is CASSVEPTEETQYF. The CDR3, as DNA: TGTGCCAGCAGCGTAGAACCGACAGAAGAGACCCAGTACTTC.